A selection of T cell receptor beta chains follows, all from one sample in a study of shared clonotypes between healthy human individuals. Clones were read by immunoSEQ multiplex PCR, and TCRdb kept only the in-frame ones, dropping some. The sample shows roughly 850,000 clones, 95% to 97% of them seen only once. Sequenced input: naive CD8+ T cells sorted from blood. The receptors were gathered from a man aged 25 to 40 in good health. The CDR3 runs from the conserved cysteine through the conserved F or W. Each record gives: CDR3 length, V gene, clone size, D gene, J gene, CDR3 protein, CDR3 DNA. D genes are given only for firm matches. Clone size is given for some rows only: seen once, a few or many times, or a class if the clone is expanded.

>12|TRBV7-8|NA|NA|TRBJ2-3
CASSLGADTQYF
TGTGCCAGCAGCCTAGGGGCAGATACGCAGTATTTT
>13|TRBV27|NA|NA|TRBJ2-2
CASQGRGRGELFF
TGTGCCAGCCAGGGCCGGGGGCGAGGGGAGCTGTTTTTT
>13|TRBV13|NA|NA|TRBJ2-5
CASSLEAEETQYF
TGTGCCAGCAGCTTAGAGGCAGAAGAGACCCAGTACTTC
>16|TRBV18|NA|NA|TRBJ2-4
CASSLVGTAAKNIQYF
TGTGCCAGCTCACTAGTCGGAACTGCAGCCAAAAACATTCAGTACTTC
>14|TRBV6-5|NA|TRBD1|TRBJ1-5
CASGLTGERQPQHF
TGTGCCAGCGGTTTGACAGGGGAGCGTCAGCCCCAGCATTTT
>15|TRBV28|NA|TRBD2|TRBJ2-7
CASSFLGTSEGEQYF
TGTGCCAGCAGTTTTCTGGGGACTAGCGAAGGCGAGCAGTACTTC
>14|TRBV13|NA|NA|TRBJ2-5
CASSLVGGGETQYF
TGTGCCAGCAGCTTAGTTGGGGGCGGAGAGACCCAGTACTTC
>12|TRBV7-9|NA|TRBD2|TRBJ2-7
CASGLAVYEQYF
TGTGCCAGCGGCCTAGCGGTCTACGAGCAGTACTTC
>15|TRBV29-1|NA|NA|TRBJ2-3
CSVPYLATSTDTQYF
TGCAGCGTCCCCTATCTAGCGACTAGCACAGATACGCAGTATTTT
>16|TRBV7-6|NA|NA|TRBJ2-7
CASSLLTPLEVHEQYF
TGTGCCAGCAGCTTATTAACACCCCTTGAGGTCCACGAGCAGTACTTC
>13|TRBV2|NA|TRBD2|TRBJ2-7
CASSEREGYEQYF
TGTGCCAGCAGTGAGCGGGAGGGCTACGAGCAGTACTTC
>16|TRBV7-9|NA|TRBD2|TRBJ2-3
CANELGAGGPTDTQYF
TGTGCCAACGAGCTGGGTGCGGGAGGGCCCACAGATACGCAGTATTTT
>13|TRBV9|NA|NA|TRBJ2-1
CASTGSSYNEQFF
TGTGCCAGCACAGGAAGCTCCTACAATGAGCAGTTCTTC
>13|TRBV29-1|NA|NA|TRBJ1-2
CSVEGTTNYGYTF
TGCAGCGTTGAAGGGACCACTAACTATGGCTACACCTTC
>18|TRBV7-2|NA|NA|TRBJ2-1
CASSFPRGDTSSYNEQFF
TGTGCCAGCAGCTTCCCTAGGGGAGACACTAGCTCCTACAATGAGCAGTTCTTC
>13|TRBV30|NA|NA|TRBJ2-7
CAWGEGLTYEQYF
TGTGCCTGGGGAGAAGGGCTTACCTACGAGCAGTACTTC
>14|TRBV5-1|NA|NA|TRBJ2-5
CASSEVHGQETQYF
TGCGCCAGCAGCGAAGTACATGGCCAAGAGACCCAGTACTTC
>14|TRBV6-5|NA|NA|TRBJ1-5
CASSYQGGNQPQHF
TGTGCCAGCAGTTACCAGGGTGGCAATCAGCCCCAGCATTTT
>15|TRBV5-4|once|NA|TRBJ1-1
CASSLTPYGNTEAFF
TGTGCCAGCAGCTTAACGCCATATGGGAACACTGAAGCTTTCTTT
>13|TRBV27|NA|NA|TRBJ2-7
CASSFYMDGEQYF
TGTGCCAGCAGTTTCTACATGGACGGCGAGCAGTACTTC